Listed below are T cell receptor beta chains from one sample, sequenced in a study of PD-L1 blockade in urothelial cancer. Assay: immunoSEQ multiplex PCR; the TCRdb copy retains only in-frame clones and omits some. Counted here are tens of thousands of clones, 85% to 90% occurring once; the ten biggest clones make up around 1.5%. The input for sequencing was PBMCs, taken around atezolizumab (anti-PD-L1) treatment. The receptors shown here come from a man aged 60-69 years with urothelial cancer. CDR3s include the opening cysteine and the closing phenylalanine or tryptophan. The D gene is left open where the match is weak. The listing skips clone size in some rows; elsewhere it reads once, few, many or a size class.

TRBD1	TRBV6-1	TRBJ1-1	.	TGTGCCAGCAGTGAAGTAGGGGGCGGGGTTGAAGCTTTCTTT	CASSEVGGGVEAFF
.	TRBV18	TRBJ2-7	.	TGTGCCAGCTCCGGTAAGGGGTCTGGGTACGAGCAGTACTTC	CASSGKGSGYEQYF
.	TRBV11-3	TRBJ2-7	.	TGTGCCAGCAGCTTAGATCCCGCAGGGGCGATTTACGAGCAGTACTTC	CASSLDPAGAIYEQYF
TRBD2	TRBV6-1	TRBJ2-1	.	TGTGCCAGCAGTGAAGATGGGCGGGAGGGCGGTGAAAATGAGCAGTTCTTC	CASSEDGREGGENEQFF
TRBD2	TRBV7-9	TRBJ2-1	.	TGTGCCATGAGCGGGGCGAGCTCCTACAATGAGCAGTTCTTC	CAMSGASSYNEQFF
.	TRBV6-6	TRBJ2-1	once	TGTGCCAGCAAAAACGAGGGATTGGAACGGTACAATGAGCAGTTCTTC	CASKNEGLERYNEQFF
.	TRBV2	TRBJ1-5	few	TGTGCCAGCAGTTCCAACAGGGCCCACAATCAGCCCCAGCATTTT	CASSSNRAHNQPQHF
.	TRBV30	TRBJ1-2	.	TGTGCCTGGAGTGTACGGTGGCGCGGCGGCTACACCTTC	CAWSVRWRGGYTF
TRBD2	TRBV5-4	TRBJ2-2	once	TGTGCCAGCAGATTAGCGGGAGGTTCCGGGGAGCTGTTTTTT	CASRLAGGSGELFF
TRBD2	TRBV7-2	TRBJ2-5	.	TGTGCCAGCAGCTTAACGCTGCGGGGGGCCGGAGAGACCCAGTACTTC	CASSLTLRGAGETQYF
.	TRBV19	TRBJ2-7	once	TGTGCCAGTAGCCAAGCGCGTGTAGCTCACTCCTACGAGCAGTACTTC	CASSQARVAHSYEQYF
TRBD2	TRBV7-2	TRBJ2-7	.	TGTGCCAGCAGCCCGGGGGGACTAGCCCCCGAGCAGTACTTC	CASSPGGLAPEQYF
.	TRBV28	TRBJ1-5	.	TGTGCCAGCAGTTTAGGGAGGAGACGGCCCCAGCATTTT	CASSLGRRRPQHF
.	TRBV29-1	TRBJ2-3	.	TGCAGCGTCGACCGGGGAGATACGCAGTATTTT	CSVDRGDTQYF
.	TRBV6-5	TRBJ2-7	.	TGTGCCAGCAGTTTTTACGGGGTGGACGATAACGAGCAGTACTTC	CASSFYGVDDNEQYF